The source of this T cell receptor (beta chain) is a study of cytotoxic CD8 clonotypes in ibrutinib-treated CLL. The overall study: The cohort had about a dozen relapsed/refractory and approximately 14 treatment-naive patients, around 18 IGHV unmutated. Outcomes included 25 or so partial and 2 complete responses; after median around 5.5 years, around 15 stayed remitted and about twelve progressed. General study findings and limits: Clonality, elevated at ibrutinib response, dropped back toward baseline at progression. Treatment saw public clonotypes, which were uncommon, either contract or stay stable.

To note about this clone: Its antigen is unidentified.

Using immunoSEQ multiplex PCR, the repertoire was profiled, and TCRdb retains in-frame clones only, with some absent. The sample lists some 150,000 clones; about 84% were seen once. This CDR3 is 14 amino acids long. Germline V lookup: CDR1 SGHRS, CDR2 YFSETQ. Trimming removed 4 bases at V and 7 bases at J, with 14 bases between. The receptor was isolated from a human donor with chronic lymphocytic leukemia. The specimen was PBMCs, collected after 36 months of ibrutinib treatment. The chain uses TRBV5-1 and TRBJ2-2, with a possible D match to TRBD1 (6 bases). CDR3 region: CASSASTGFGELFF. The DNA of the CDR3 is TGCGCCAGCAGCGCGTCAACAGGGTTCGGGGAGCTGTTTTTT. Drawing the rest from reference TRBV5-1 and TRBJ2-2, the complete variable domain is KAGVTQTPRYLIKTRGQQVTLSCSPISGHRSVSWYQQTPGQGLQFLFEYFSETQRNKGNFPGRFSGRQFSNSRSEMNVSTLELGDSALYLCASSASTGFGELFFGEGSRLTVL.